This TCR beta chain was recovered during a study of blood T cell repertoires in COVID-19. While infection was still active, Seattle patients were enrolled and then followed longitudinally. TCRdb's table, derived via immunoSEQ multiplex PCR, lists solely in-frame clones and lacks some. Of nearly 350,000 clones detected, more than 75% appear once; the ten largest clones hold just under 6.5%. Germline loops: CDR1 SGHTA, CDR2 FQGTGA. The germline V and J ends were trimmed by 1 base and 1 base, with 7 bases remaining between them. CDR3 length: 14 residues. The sequenced material came from peripheral blood. The chain uses TRBV7-3 and TRBJ2-5; D might be TRBD2 (5 bases). This TCR came from a woman in her 50s with COVID-19, enrolled during active disease. The DNA of the CDR3 is TGTGCCAGCAGCTTAAACGGGGTCCAAGAGACCCAGTACTTC. Amino acid sequence: CASSLNGVQETQYF.